This T cell receptor beta chain comes out of a study of T cell repertoires in cytomegalovirus infection. In the study overall: The study used recently identified HLA-C-restricted and well-studied HLA-B-restricted CMV epitopes. Indications of both CMV infection and matching HLA type were provided by public TCR beta signatures. Notes on the study in general: Using cumulative public TCR beta family frequency, the authors identified those who carried CMV together with the relevant HLA. The ex vivo response showed dominance by HLA-C-restricted CMV-specific TCR beta clonotypes.

With respect to this clonotype: Its antigen is unidentified.

There are 12 residues in the CDR3. The germline V and J ends were trimmed by 0 bases and 7 bases, with 6 bases remaining between them. TCRdb re-analysed the reads in MiXCR, keeping a single row per CDR3 protein. This table holds 55,000 to 85,000 distinct CDR3 sequences, approximately 22% found once. This sequence was found in a human donor in good health (CMV status not recorded). Some clones in this sample may be carry-over from other donors' samples. The V and J genes are TRBV12-3 or TRBV12-4 and TRBJ1-1; D not certain. Here the sequenced sample was CD8+ T cells from cultured PBMCs, taken from culture after CMV antigen stimulation. CDR3 DNA: TGTGCCAGCAGTTTAGCGCTGTTTGAAGCTTTCTTT. This gives the protein CASSLALFEAFF.